These T cell receptor beta chains were read from a single sample in a study of T cell repertoires in ileal Crohn's disease. Generated by immunoSEQ multiplex PCR, the TCRdb table keeps only in-frame clones and is missing some. This sample has more than 15,000 clones, with around four fifths found just once. Sequencing input: ileal tissue. All receptors derive from an adult with Crohn's disease. Both conserved end residues are part of each CDR3. D genes are given only for firm matches. For some rows the clone size is stated as once, few or many, or as a class when expanded; others skip it.

TGTGCCAGCAGCTTAGCGGACAGGGCTAATTCACCCCTCCACTTT CASSLADRANSPLHF TRBD1 TRBJ1-6 medium-sized TRBV7-9
TGCGCCAGCAGCGTCCTTTCGACGGGGAACACTGAAGCTTTCTTT CASSVLSTGNTEAFF - TRBJ1-1 - TRBV5-1
TGTGCCAGCAGCTTCCGGGACAGGGCCTACGAGCAGTACTTC CASSFRDRAYEQYF TRBD1 TRBJ2-7 - TRBV7-9
TGTGCCAGCAGCTATCTTAGACGGGTCATGAACACTGAAGCTTTCTTT CASSYLRRVMNTEAFF - TRBJ1-1 - TRBV7-8
TGTGCCAGCAGCCGAAGCATTCTCACCTACAATGAGCAGTTCTTC CASSRSILTYNEQFF - TRBJ2-1 - TRBV7-3
TGTGCCAGCTCAGCAGGGGGCGGAAACACCATATATTTT CASSAGGGNTIYF TRBD1 TRBJ1-3 - TRBV18
TGCAGCGTTGTCCTTCTGGGTAGCCCCTACGAGCAGTACTTC CSVVLLGSPYEQYF - TRBJ2-7 - TRBV29-1
TGTGCCAGCAGTTCTACGGGACAGGGTTACAATGAGCAGTTCTTC CASSSTGQGYNEQFF TRBD1 TRBJ2-1 - TRBV6-5
TGTGCCAGCACCCACGGGAGCTCCTACGAGCAGTACTTC CASTHGSSYEQYF - TRBJ2-7 - TRBV7-9
TGTGCCTGGGAGCAACGGGGGAGGACAGATACGCAGTATTTT CAWEQRGRTDTQYF - TRBJ2-3 - TRBV30
TGCGCCAGCAGTTCGGGGGGGAGCTCCTACAATGAGCAGTTCTTC CASSSGGSSYNEQFF TRBD2 TRBJ2-1 - TRBV10-2
TGTGCCAGCAGCCCCCGGGACAGGGCGGACTATGGCTACACCTTC CASSPRDRADYGYTF TRBD1 TRBJ1-2 - TRBV9
TGCAGCGTCGGACAGGGGGCCGCAGATACGCAGTATTTT CSVGQGAADTQYF TRBD1 TRBJ2-3 - TRBV29-1
TGTGCCAGCAGTGAACCAGCGGGGGGGCCGTCCTACAATGAGCAGTTCTTC CASSEPAGGPSYNEQFF TRBD2 TRBJ2-1 few TRBV6-1
TGCGCCAGCAGCCATAGACTAGCGGGGGCCTCTGATACGCAGTATTTT CASSHRLAGASDTQYF TRBD2 TRBJ2-3 - TRBV4-3
TGCGCCAGCAGCCCGGGGGGCGGCAATCAGCCCCAGCATTTT CASSPGGGNQPQHF - TRBJ1-5 - TRBV4-3
TGTGCCAGCAGCTCACAAGGGGCCAATCAGCCCCAGCATTTT CASSSQGANQPQHF - TRBJ1-5 - TRBV9
TGCAGCGTTGGATCGCCACAGGGGGCCAAAAACATTCAGTACTTC CSVGSPQGAKNIQYF TRBD1 TRBJ2-4 - TRBV29-1
TGCAGCGTTGAAGGCCTCAAAGCGGGGGCATACGAGCAGTACTTC CSVEGLKAGAYEQYF TRBD2 TRBJ2-7 - TRBV29-1
TGTGCCAGTAGTATGGGGAGGACAGGGGGCCCCAGCACTGAAGCTTTCTTT CASSMGRTGGPSTEAFF TRBD1 TRBJ1-1 - TRBV19
TGTGCCAGCAGCTTCGACTTAAACACCGGGGAGCTGTTTTTT CASSFDLNTGELFF - TRBJ2-2 - TRBV7-2
TGTGCCTGGAGTGCGCGGGACAGTCGGAAGTACTTC CAWSARDSRKYF - TRBJ2-7 - TRBV30
TGTGCCAGCAGGGGACAGTTCAACCCATCTGGGGCCAACGTCCTGACTTTC CASRGQFNPSGANVLTF TRBD1 TRBJ2-6 - TRBV27
TGTGCCAGCAGCGCGCGCGGTACCGGGTTCATGAACACTGAAGCTTTCTTT CASSARGTGFMNTEAFF - TRBJ1-1 - TRBV9
TGTGCCAGCAGCCTTGGGAGGTACCCCTATGGCTACACCTTC CASSLGRYPYGYTF - TRBJ1-2 - TRBV6-5
TGCGCCAGCAGCTTGGGGGAGGGGCGAGGAGAGACCCAGTACTTC CASSLGEGRGETQYF TRBD2 TRBJ2-5 - TRBV5-1
TGCGCCAGCAGCCTAACTCGGGGGTACGTGGAGGATGATACGCAGTATTTT CASSLTRGYVEDDTQYF - TRBJ2-3 once TRBV5-1
TGTGCCAGCAGCTTGAGAGATCAGCCCCAGCATTTT CASSLRDQPQHF - TRBJ1-5 - TRBV5-8